This is a list of T cell receptor beta chains from one sample in a study of blood T cell repertoires in COVID-19. TCRdb keeps only in-frame clones here, not all; method: immunoSEQ multiplex PCR. Among tens of thousands of clones listed, roughly nine tenths were seen once. The sequencing input was peripheral blood. All receptors derive from a man aged 65 to 79 with active COVID-19. Both conserved end residues are part of each CDR3. A D gene is named only where the DNA matches it firmly. Clone sizes are given selectively: once, few, many, or a class where the clone is expanded.

CDR3 protein	CDR3 DNA	CDR3 length	V gene	J gene	D gene	clone size
CASSMRMGPGTPKNIQYF	TGTGCCAGTAGTATGAGGATGGGGCCAGGAACCCCCAAAAACATTCAGTACTTC	18	TRBV19	TRBJ2-4	-	-
CASSLGTGGTQYF	TGCGCCAGCAGCTTGGGGACGGGAGGTACGCAGTATTTT	13	TRBV5-1	TRBJ2-3	TRBD2	-
CATSDPQGTSNQPQHF	TGTGCCACCAGTGACCCACAGGGGACTAGCAATCAGCCCCAGCATTTT	16	TRBV24-1	TRBJ1-5	TRBD1	-
CASSLGQGGSYEQYF	TGCGCCAGCAGCTTGGGACAGGGGGGCTCCTACGAGCAGTACTTC	15	TRBV5-1	TRBJ2-7	TRBD1	-
CASSVAGRRGANVLTF	TGTGCCAGCAGTGTGGCAGGGCGGCGTGGGGCCAACGTCCTGACTTTC	16	TRBV25-1	TRBJ2-6	-	-
CASSEAPGAGGPWNEQFF	TGTGCCAGCAGCGAAGCCCCCGGAGCGGGGGGGCCGTGGAATGAGCAGTTCTTC	18	TRBV9	TRBJ2-1	TRBD2	-
CASSRSAGEKLFF	TGTGCCAGCAGCCGATCGGCAGGGGAAAAACTGTTTTTT	13	TRBV7-8	TRBJ1-4	-	-
CAWRGGSPNGELFF	TGTGCCTGGAGAGGCGGGAGCCCCAACGGGGAGCTGTTTTTT	14	TRBV30	TRBJ2-2	TRBD2	-
CASSLIGGSDGYTF	TGTGCCAGCAGCTTGATTGGCGGCAGCGATGGCTACACCTTC	14	TRBV5-5	TRBJ1-2	-	-
CASKDSFSGANVLTF	TGTGCCAGCAAAGACAGCTTCTCTGGGGCCAACGTCCTGACTTTC	15	TRBV19	TRBJ2-6	-	once
CASSELPGPANYGYTF	TGTGCCAGCAGCGAACTCCCAGGGCCGGCTAACTATGGCTACACCTTC	16	TRBV5-4	TRBJ1-2	-	-
CASSSDRRTQETQYF	TGTGCCAGCAGCTCCGATAGGAGGACCCAAGAGACCCAGTACTTC	15	TRBV28	TRBJ2-5	-	-
CASSFGTGDGYTF	TGCGCCAGCAGCTTCGGGACAGGGGATGGCTACACCTTC	13	TRBV5-1	TRBJ1-2	TRBD1	-
CASSRETGRNQPQHF	TGTGCCAGCAGCCGGGAGACAGGGAGGAATCAGCCCCAGCATTTT	15	TRBV4-2	TRBJ1-5	TRBD1	few
CASSLVPGLGETQYF	TGTGCCAGCAGCTTGGTCCCGGGACTTGGAGAGACCCAGTACTTC	15	TRBV5-5	TRBJ2-5	-	-
CASSLDATSSYEQYF	TGCGCCAGCAGCTTGGACGCGACTAGCTCCTACGAGCAGTACTTC	15	TRBV5-1	TRBJ2-7	-	-
CATSRDLTRVPYEQYF	TGTGCCACCAGCAGAGATCTGACGCGGGTACCCTACGAGCAGTACTTC	16	TRBV15	TRBJ2-7	-	-
CASSQRGTGLLEQYF	TGTGCCAGCAGCCAACGGGGGACAGGTCTACTCGAGCAGTACTTC	15	TRBV3-1/TRBV3-2	TRBJ2-7	TRBD1	-
CASSRGQGAYSNQPQHF	TGTGCCAGTAGCCGGGGTCAGGGGGCCTATAGCAATCAGCCCCAGCATTTT	17	TRBV19	TRBJ1-5	TRBD1	-
CASSQLAVETQYF	TGCGCCAGCAGCCAGCTAGCGGTGGAGACCCAGTACTTC	13	TRBV4-1	TRBJ2-5	TRBD2	-
CASSYFDRGHNSPLHF	TGTGCCAGCAGCTACTTCGACAGGGGGCATAATTCACCCCTCCACTTT	16	TRBV7-2	TRBJ1-6	TRBD1	-
CASSTQGNTEAFF	TGTGCCAGCAGCACCCAGGGGAACACTGAAGCTTTCTTT	13	TRBV7-2	TRBJ1-1	-	-
CASSPGLAGVYGTQYF	TGTGCCAGCAGTCCCGGACTAGCGGGGGTTTATGGGACCCAGTACTTC	16	TRBV11-2	TRBJ2-5	TRBD2	-
CSVLSGELYF	TGCAGCGTTCTCTCGGGAGAACTGTACTTC	10	TRBV29-1	TRBJ2-7	-	-
CAWSRPPGYSQFF	TGTGCCTGGAGTCGTCCCCCGGGTTATTCGCAGTTCTTC	13	TRBV30	TRBJ2-1	-	-
CATSDVGQGKETQYF	TGTGCCACCAGTGATGTGGGACAGGGGAAAGAGACCCAGTACTTC	15	TRBV24-1	TRBJ2-5	TRBD1	-
CASSLWPRAGAHEQYF	TGTGCCAGCAGTTTATGGCCGAGAGCGGGAGCCCACGAGCAGTACTTC	16	TRBV27	TRBJ2-7	TRBD2	-
CASRTSTGELFF	TGTGCCAGCAGAACTAGCACCGGGGAGCTGTTTTTT	12	TRBV7-2	TRBJ2-2	-	-
CASSYPGTDTQYF	TGTGCCAGCAGTTATCCCGGTACAGATACGCAGTATTTT	13	TRBV6-5	TRBJ2-3	-	-
CATLNRGNSYEQYF	TGTGCCACCTTAAACAGGGGCAATTCCTACGAGCAGTACTTC	14	TRBV6-5	TRBJ2-7	TRBD1	-
CAISEGRRAYEQYF	TGTGCCATCAGTGAGGGCAGGCGGGCCTACGAGCAGTACTTC	14	TRBV10-3	TRBJ2-7	-	-
CASSYSKSGGANEQFF	TGTGCCAGCAGTTACTCGAAAAGCGGGGGGGCAAATGAGCAGTTCTTC	16	TRBV6-2/TRBV6-3	TRBJ2-1	TRBD2	once
CASSPQDRVHSPLHF	TGTGCCAGCAGCCCACAGGACAGGGTGCATTCACCCCTCCACTTT	15	TRBV9	TRBJ1-6	TRBD1	-
CASSWGGLSTSYEQYF	TGTGCCAGCAGCTGGGGGGGGCTATCCACTTCTTACGAGCAGTACTTC	16	TRBV7-2	TRBJ2-7	-	-
CASSPLNGGTDTQYF	TGTGCCAGCTCACCCCTCAATGGGGGGACAGATACGCAGTATTTT	15	TRBV18	TRBJ2-3	-	-
CASSFRDSTDTQYF	TGTGCCAGCAGCTTCCGGGACAGTACAGATACGCAGTATTTT	14	TRBV5-5	TRBJ2-3	TRBD1	once
CASSPNFEQFF	TGTGCCAGCAGTCCGAACTTTGAGCAGTTCTTC	11	TRBV6-6	TRBJ2-1	-	-
CASSPGQGAPSPLHF	TGTGCCAGCAGTCCCGGACAGGGGGCTCCTTCACCCCTCCACTTT	15	TRBV6-2/TRBV6-3	TRBJ1-6	TRBD1	-
CASSPGTGVYNEQFF	TGTGCCAGCTCACCAGGGACAGGGGTCTACAATGAGCAGTTCTTC	15	TRBV18	TRBJ2-1	TRBD1	-
CASSLAGRDEQYF	TGTGCCAGCAGTTTGGCAGGGAGGGACGAGCAGTACTTC	13	TRBV28	TRBJ2-7	TRBD2	-
CASSIGGGPSYEQYF	TGTGCCAGTAGTATAGGCGGGGGCCCCTCCTACGAGCAGTACTTC	15	TRBV19	TRBJ2-7	-	-
CASSQVGGVNYNEQFF	TGTGCCAGCAGCCAAGTCGGGGGGGTAAACTACAATGAGCAGTTCTTC	16	TRBV4-2	TRBJ2-1	TRBD2	-